One sample yielded the 19 T cell receptor beta chains listed below, sequenced in a study of cytomegalovirus exposure and HLA in healthy donors. Primers: 60 Vbeta forward and 13 Jbeta reverse. Assay: immunoSEQ multiplex PCR; the TCRdb copy retains only in-frame clones and omits some. This repertoire shows 110,000 or so clones, approximately 76% found once; its top ten account for 15% to 20%. Specimen: PBMCs. These receptors were collected from a man between 45 and 60 years old in good health and CMV-seropositive.

This clone was counted only a few times. V gene TRBV5-6 combines with J gene TRBJ1-2; weak D call: TRBD1 (6 bases). CDR1 and CDR2 (germline): SGHDT, YYEEEE. Trimming left V 0 bases short and J 7 bases short, with 7 bases between. The CDR3 extends over 12 amino acids. The CDR3 region has the DNA TGTGCCAGCAGCTTGGGCAGGGGTGGCTACACCTTC. Translation gives CASSLGRGGYTF.

CDR3 amino acids: CASRDSVEKLFF. DNA of the CDR3: TGTGCCAGCCGGGACAGTGTTGAAAAACTGTTTTTT. This chain connects TRBV19 to TRBJ1-4; the match to TRBD1 covers 7 bases. There are 12 residues in the CDR3. V lost 9 bases, J lost 7 bases, and 5 bases stayed unmatched. Germline V gives CDR1 LNHDA, CDR2 SQIVND (reference sequence).

The chain is built from TRBV4-3 and TRBJ1-4; D is perhaps TRBD1 (5 bases). V lost 0 bases and J lost 4, with 15 bases in between. Looked up from germline, CDR1 is LGHNA and CDR2 is YSLEER. This CDR3 contains 17 residues. CDR3 coding DNA: TGCGCCAGCAGCCAAGACAGGGCCGGGCTTAGTAATGAAAAACTGTTTTTT. Protein sequence: CASSQDRAGLSNEKLFF.

For the CDR3, the DNA is TGTGCCAGCTATGGACAGGCCCGCTTCAGCTATGGCTACACCTTC. This translates into CASYGQARFSYGYTF. The rearrangement joins TRBV6-1 to TRBJ1-2; TRBD1 matches at 7 bases. Per germline, CDR1 MNHNS and CDR2 SASEGT. The CDR3 covers 15 residues. V trimming: 8 bases; J trimming: 4 bases; junction bases outside the gene matches: 13.

The J gene is TRBJ2-7, the V gene TRBV4-1, with 10 bases that match TRBD2. Germline CDR1 is MGHRA and CDR2 is YSYEKL. V trimming: 1 base; J trimming: 3 bases; junction bases outside the gene matches: 3. The CDR3 has 15 amino acids. The CDR3 loop is CASSQGLAGFYEQYF. The CDR3 DNA reads as TGCGCCAGCAGCCAAGGACTAGCGGGCTTCTACGAGCAGTACTTC.

The J gene is TRBJ2-5, the V gene TRBV4-1; possible D gene TRBD2, 5 bases. V lost 2 bases to trimming and J lost 4 bases, with 14 bases between them. Germline V lookup: CDR1 MGHRA, CDR2 YSYEKL. The CDR3 consists of 15 residues. The CDR3 loop reads CASSQFFGERETQYF. The CDR3 DNA follows: TGCGCCAGCAGCCAATTTTTCGGGGAACGAGAGACCCAGTACTTC.

The chain couples TRBV7-9 to TRBJ1-4, with 9 bases lining up with TRBD1. CDR1 is SEHNR, CDR2 FQNEAQ, per germline (reference sequence). The CDR3 covers 17 residues. The V and J ends lost 5 bases and 4 bases, in that order; junction bases with no gene match: 11. In DNA, the CDR3 is TGTGCCAGCAGCCTAGGGGACAGGGAGTATGATAATGAAAAACTGTTTTTT. Its translation: CASSLGDREYDNEKLFF.

V usage is TRBV7-6 and J usage is TRBJ2-7; 7 bases map to TRBD1. Germline CDR1 is SGHVS and CDR2 is FNYEAQ. J gave up 3 bases and V 5 bases, and 10 bases lay outside the gene matches. The CDR3 totals 15 residues. CDR3 bases: TGTGCCAGCAGCCCAGGGACAGACTCCAGCTACGAGCAGTACTTC. It translates to CASSPGTDSSYEQYF.

The chain combines TRBV28 with TRBJ2-7, with D unclear. This CDR3 region has 15 residues. V was shortened by 1 base and J by 0 bases, with 10 bases between the two germline ends. Germline loops: CDR1 MDHEN, CDR2 SYDVKM. This CDR3 reads CASSLSLRSSYEQYF. CDR3 coding DNA: TGTGCCAGCAGTTTATCACTTCGGAGCTCCTACGAGCAGTACTTC. Full variable domain (rest looked up from reference TRBV28 and TRBJ2-7): DVKVTQSSRYLVKRTGEKVFLECVQDMDHENMFWYRQDPGLGLRLIYFSYDVKMKEKGDIPEGYSVSREKKERFSLILESASTNQTSMYLCASSLSLRSSYEQYFGPGTRLTVT.

This clone was observed a single time. The V gene is TRBV28, the J gene TRBJ1-5; 9 bases fit TRBD1. The CDR3 consists of 16 residues. The ends lost 4 bases at V and 7 bases at J; junction bases unmatched: 11. Germline V gene sequence: CDR1 MDHEN, CDR2 SYDVKM. The CDR3 DNA is TGTGCCAGCAGTTCACCTGGACAGGGGCAGCAACAGCCCCAGCATTTT. It specifies CASSSPGQGQQQPQHF.

The V and J genes are TRBV2 and TRBJ2-1; 8 nucleotides align to TRBD2. The CDR3 sequence is 15 residues long. V gave up 7 bases and J gave up 7 bases; unmatched junction bases: 12. Germline values: CDR1 SNHLY, CDR2 FYNNEI. The CDR3 reads CASTPGGGGFNEQFF. DNA for the CDR3: TGTGCCAGCACTCCGGGGGGGGGCGGGTTTAATGAGCAGTTCTTC.

This clone was picked up a small number of times. This chain links TRBV28 with TRBJ2-7; the D gene is possibly TRBD2 (6 bases). This CDR3 spans 13 amino acids. With 8 bases removed from V and 3 bases from J, the gap between germline ends came to 14 bases. The germline V gene has CDR1 MDHEN and CDR2 SYDVKM. The CDR3 here is CASLGRPNYEQYF. The CDR3 DNA follows: TGTGCCAGCCTTGGGAGGCCTAACTACGAGCAGTACTTC.

This chain uses TRBV29-1 with TRBJ1-6; TRBD1 matches at 8 bases. Unmatched junction bases numbered 6, after V lost 6 bases and J lost 8 bases. The CDR3 sequence is 13 residues long. The germline gives CDR1 SQVTM, CDR2 ANQGSEA. CDR3 nucleotide sequence: TGCAGCGTAATAGACAGGGGAGATTCACCCCTCCACTTT. Its protein product is CSVIDRGDSPLHF.

The chain links TRBV12-5 to TRBJ2-1; 11 bases are shared with TRBD2. This CDR3 contains 17 residues. Germline trimming cut 2 bases from V and 4 bases from J; bases unmatched to any gene: 7. Germline values: CDR1 LGHNT, CDR2 FRNRAP. For the CDR3, the DNA is TGTGCTAGTGGTTTGAGCCTAGCGGGAGGCTTTTACAATGAGCAGTTCTTC. It yields the protein CASGLSLAGGFYNEQFF.

The chain joins TRBV6-5 to TRBJ2-7; the D gene is possibly TRBD2 (6 bases). Germline V gives CDR1 MNHEY, CDR2 SVGAGI. CDR3 size: 15 residues. Trimming stripped 0 bases from V and 5 bases from J, with 14 bases between. CDR3 residues: CASSYSPGVADEQYF. The CDR3 DNA reads TGTGCCAGCAGTTACTCCCCGGGGGTCGCGGACGAGCAGTACTTC.

The V and J genes are TRBV9 and TRBJ2-7; D gene uncertain. The germline gives CDR1 SGDLS, CDR2 YYNGEE. The CDR3 length is 14 residues. V was cut by 2 bases and J by 2 bases, with 11 bases left in between. This CDR3 reads CASSVSVAAYEQYF. The DNA of the CDR3 is TGTGCCAGCAGCGTTTCTGTGGCAGCCTACGAGCAGTACTTC.

The chain uses TRBV6-1 and TRBJ2-1; weak D call: TRBD2 (7 bases). Germline V gives CDR1 MNHNS, CDR2 SASEGT. The CDR3 contains 15 residues. V lost 2 bases and J 9 bases, leaving 17 bases between the germline ends. This chain's CDR3 is CASSEQPGGAGEQFF. As DNA, the CDR3 is TGTGCCAGCAGTGAACAACCTGGGGGGGCAGGTGAGCAGTTCTTC.

The chain employs TRBV28 and TRBJ2-1; 13 nucleotides match TRBD2. This CDR3 is 16 amino acids long. After removal of 6 bases from V and 6 bases from J, the junction contained 8 bases not matched to a gene. In germline, CDR1 is MDHEN, CDR2 SYDVKM. Written as DNA, the CDR3 is TGTGCCAGCAGCTTTCCAACTAGCGGGAGGGGCAATGAGCAGTTCTTC. Protein sequence: CASSFPTSGRGNEQFF. Drawing the rest from reference TRBV28 and TRBJ2-1, the complete variable domain is DVKVTQSSRYLVKRTGEKVFLECVQDMDHENMFWYRQDPGLGLRLIYFSYDVKMKEKGDIPEGYSVSREKKERFSLILESASTNQTSMYLCASSFPTSGRGNEQFFGPGTRLTVL.

J is TRBJ1-1 and V is TRBV2; no firm D call. The germline CDR1 and CDR2 sequences are SNHLY and FYNNEI. The CDR3 length is 13 residues. Trimming took off 3 bases at V and 4 bases at J, with 9 bases between the two ends. The CDR3 loop reads CASSDTGFTEAFF. CDR3 sequence (DNA): TGTGCCAGCAGTGATACCGGGTTCACTGAAGCTTTCTTT. The variable domain in full, with the rest retrieved from reference TRBV2 and TRBJ1-1, is EPEVTQTPSHQVTQMGQEVILRCVPISNHLYFYWYRQILGQKVEFLVSFYNNEISEKSEIFDDQFSVERPDGSNFTLKIRSTKLEDSAMYFCASSDTGFTEAFFGQGTRLTVV.